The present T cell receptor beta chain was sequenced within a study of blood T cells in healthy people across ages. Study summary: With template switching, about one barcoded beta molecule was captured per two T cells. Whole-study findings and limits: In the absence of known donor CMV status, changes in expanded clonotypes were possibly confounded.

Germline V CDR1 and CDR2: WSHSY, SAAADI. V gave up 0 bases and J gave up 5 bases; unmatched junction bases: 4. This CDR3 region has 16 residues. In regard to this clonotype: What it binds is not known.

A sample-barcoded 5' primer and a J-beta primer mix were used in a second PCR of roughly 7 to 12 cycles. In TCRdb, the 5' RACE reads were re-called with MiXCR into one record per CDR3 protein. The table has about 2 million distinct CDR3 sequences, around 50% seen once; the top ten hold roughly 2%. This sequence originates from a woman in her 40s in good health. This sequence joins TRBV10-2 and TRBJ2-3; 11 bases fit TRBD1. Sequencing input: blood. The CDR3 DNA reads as TGCGCCAGCAGTGAGTCGTCGGGACAGGGGGGAGATACGCAGTATTTT. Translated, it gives CASSESSGQGGDTQYF.